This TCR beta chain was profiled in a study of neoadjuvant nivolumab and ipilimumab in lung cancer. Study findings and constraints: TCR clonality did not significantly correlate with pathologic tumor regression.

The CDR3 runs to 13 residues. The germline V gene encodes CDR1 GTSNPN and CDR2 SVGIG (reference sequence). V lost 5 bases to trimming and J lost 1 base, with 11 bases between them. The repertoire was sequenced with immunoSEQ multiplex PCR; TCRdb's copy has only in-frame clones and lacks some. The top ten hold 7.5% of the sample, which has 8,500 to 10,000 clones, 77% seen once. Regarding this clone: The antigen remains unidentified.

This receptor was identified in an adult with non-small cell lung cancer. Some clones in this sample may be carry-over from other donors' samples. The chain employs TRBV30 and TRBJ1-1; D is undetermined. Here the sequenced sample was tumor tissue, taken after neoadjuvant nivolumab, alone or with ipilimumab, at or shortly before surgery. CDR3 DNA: TGTGCCTGGTCAGGCGCGGCGAACACTGAAGCTTTCTTT. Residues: CAWSGAANTEAFF.